Below, one T cell receptor beta chain is given with its context. Its antigen is undetermined. The PCR had 60 Vbeta and 13 Jbeta primers. In the source study's methods: An analysis that came later counted roughly 87 million unique TCR beta chains, 10 million to 11 million shared. Only in-frame clones appear in the TCRdb table, and some are missing; sequencing was by immunoSEQ multiplex PCR. The V and J calls and clone size are taken from that table; D and trimming were inferred from the DNA. The sample records 100,000 to 150,000 clones, 17% being singletons. Germline V gives CDR1 SGHRS, CDR2 YFSETQ. V gave up 3 bases and J gave up 1 base; unmatched junction bases: 3. This CDR3 is 15 amino acids long. These data come from a study of cytomegalovirus exposure and HLA in healthy donors. At the level of the study: Assignment to the Caucasian-associated ancestry cluster applied to around four fifths of the approximately 400 genotyped donors.

General study results and limits: A list of roughly 180 TCR beta chains associated with cytomegalovirus was given.

The TCR comes from a female donor in good health and CMV-seropositive. Sequencing input: PBMCs. The chain combines TRBV5-1 with TRBJ2-2, with 7 bases aligning to TRBD1. CDR3 nucleotide sequence: TGCGCCAGCAGCTCTAGGACAGGGAACACCGGGGAGCTGTTTTTT. Its protein product is CASSSRTGNTGELFF. The full variable domain, in which reference TRBV5-1 and TRBJ2-2 provide the parts outside the CDR3, is KAGVTQTPRYLIKTRGQQVTLSCSPISGHRSVSWYQQTPGQGLQFLFEYFSETQRNKGNFPGRFSGRQFSNSRSEMNVSTLELGDSALYLCASSSRTGNTGELFFGEGSRLTVL.